A selection of T cell receptor beta chains follows, all from one sample in a study of chemoradiotherapy in HPV16-positive cancers. The method was immunoSEQ multiplex PCR; TCRdb's version includes in-frame clones alone and lacks a portion of them. In the table there are about 68,000 clones, 88% of which are singletons. Sequenced here: blood, sampled from a patient who underwent chemoradiotherapy. These receptors were obtained from a human donor with HPV-associated anogenital cancer. Each CDR3 is given with its conserved first and last residue. Fields, in order: V gene, D gene, J gene, clone size, CDR3 DNA, CDR3 protein. D genes are given only for firm matches. Not all rows give a size; the values are once, few, many and, for expanded clones, a class.

v_call: TRBV4-1; d_call: NA; j_call: TRBJ2-5; clone_size: NA; cdr3_nt: TGCGCCAGCAGCCATCCTGGGGGGACAGAGACCCAGTACTTC; cdr3_aa: CASSHPGGTETQYF
v_call: TRBV7-6; d_call: TRBD2; j_call: TRBJ2-5; clone_size: NA; cdr3_nt: TGTGCCAGCAGCCGGCCGTTAGCGGGAGGGGTTAGTTCCCCACAAGAGACCCAGTACTTC; cdr3_aa: CASSRPLAGGVSSPQETQYF
v_call: TRBV14; d_call: NA; j_call: TRBJ2-3; clone_size: once; cdr3_nt: TGTGCCAGCAGCCAAGCTGGCCTGAGCACAGATACGCAGTATTTT; cdr3_aa: CASSQAGLSTDTQYF
v_call: TRBV15; d_call: NA; j_call: TRBJ1-1; clone_size: few; cdr3_nt: TGTGCCACCAGCAGGGGATACACTGAAGCTTTCTTT; cdr3_aa: CATSRGYTEAFF
v_call: TRBV13; d_call: NA; j_call: TRBJ1-1; clone_size: NA; cdr3_nt: TGTGCCAGCCGAGAGGGGGGAATGAACACTGAAGCTTTCTTT; cdr3_aa: CASREGGMNTEAFF
v_call: TRBV5-1; d_call: NA; j_call: TRBJ2-7; clone_size: NA; cdr3_nt: TGCGCCAGCAGCCCCGGAAACTCCTACGAGCAGTACTTC; cdr3_aa: CASSPGNSYEQYF
v_call: TRBV19; d_call: NA; j_call: TRBJ1-5; clone_size: NA; cdr3_nt: TGTGCCAGTGGGGGCGCAGGGACCAATCAGCCCCAGCATTTT; cdr3_aa: CASGGAGTNQPQHF
v_call: TRBV28; d_call: TRBD2; j_call: TRBJ2-1; clone_size: once; cdr3_nt: TGTGCCAGCAGTCAACAGGGATCGCTAGCGGGAGGGTCCTACAATGAGCAGTTCTTC; cdr3_aa: CASSQQGSLAGGSYNEQFF
v_call: TRBV29-1; d_call: NA; j_call: TRBJ1-2; clone_size: NA; cdr3_nt: TGCAGCGTGTTGAGGAGCTATGGCTACACCTTC; cdr3_aa: CSVLRSYGYTF
v_call: TRBV14; d_call: TRBD2; j_call: TRBJ2-7; clone_size: NA; cdr3_nt: TGTGCCAGCAGCCAAGATCGTTCCCGGCGCGGGAGCTCCTACGAGCAGTACTTC; cdr3_aa: CASSQDRSRRGSSYEQYF
v_call: TRBV20-1; d_call: NA; j_call: TRBJ1-2; clone_size: few; cdr3_nt: TGCAGTGTCAACAGCTATGGCTACACCTTC; cdr3_aa: CSVNSYGYTF
v_call: TRBV6-1; d_call: NA; j_call: TRBJ2-1; clone_size: once; cdr3_nt: TGTGCCAGCAGTTTCATAGGGGCGGAGCAGTTCTTC; cdr3_aa: CASSFIGAEQFF
v_call: TRBV5-4; d_call: TRBD1; j_call: TRBJ1-1; clone_size: NA; cdr3_nt: TGTGCCAGCAGCAAAACAGGGGCGGGGAACACTGAAGCTTTCTTT; cdr3_aa: CASSKTGAGNTEAFF
v_call: TRBV5-1; d_call: NA; j_call: TRBJ2-3; clone_size: once; cdr3_nt: TGCGCCAGCAGTCTAGGACCGACAGTTAGCACAGATACGCAGTATTTT; cdr3_aa: CASSLGPTVSTDTQYF
v_call: TRBV30; d_call: TRBD1; j_call: TRBJ1-1; clone_size: NA; cdr3_nt: TGTGCCTGGGGACAGGGAATGAACACTGAAGCTTTCTTT; cdr3_aa: CAWGQGMNTEAFF
v_call: TRBV30; d_call: NA; j_call: TRBJ1-5; clone_size: NA; cdr3_nt: TGTGCCTGGGGAGGGACGAACAATCAGCCCCAGCATTTT; cdr3_aa: CAWGGTNNQPQHF
v_call: TRBV11-2; d_call: TRBD2; j_call: TRBJ2-5; clone_size: NA; cdr3_nt: TGTGCCAGCAGCTTAGATTTTCGGACTAGCAAAGAGACCCAGTACTTC; cdr3_aa: CASSLDFRTSKETQYF
v_call: TRBV11-2; d_call: TRBD1; j_call: TRBJ1-2; clone_size: once; cdr3_nt: TGTGCCAGCAGCCCAGTCGGGACAGGGTATGGCTACACCTTC; cdr3_aa: CASSPVGTGYGYTF
v_call: TRBV28; d_call: NA; j_call: TRBJ2-7; clone_size: NA; cdr3_nt: TGTGCCAGCAGTTCCCCCCCCTTCAGGTACGAGCAGTACTTC; cdr3_aa: CASSSPPFRYEQYF
v_call: TRBV10-1; d_call: TRBD2; j_call: TRBJ2-5; clone_size: NA; cdr3_nt: TGCGCCAGCAGTTCCGGGACTAGCGGGAGCGGGAAGACCCAGTACTTC; cdr3_aa: CASSSGTSGSGKTQYF
v_call: TRBV9; d_call: NA; j_call: TRBJ1-1; clone_size: NA; cdr3_nt: TGTGCCAGCAGCTCCCAGACGCAGGGGAGGACTGAAGCTTTCTTT; cdr3_aa: CASSSQTQGRTEAFF